This is a list of T cell receptor beta chains from one sample in a study of glioma-infiltrating T cells after dendritic cell vaccination. Method: immunoSEQ multiplex PCR; TCRdb's copy keeps in-frame clones and lacks some. The sample records tens of thousands of clones, roughly 80% being singletons. This material consisted of blood, taken after dendritic cell vaccination. Every receptor here comes from a human donor with glioblastoma. CDR3s include the opening cysteine and the closing phenylalanine or tryptophan. D genes are given only for firm matches. Some rows mark clone size as missing; the rest say once, few, many or name a class of expanded clone.

j_call	v_call	clone_size	d_call	cdr3_aa	cdr3_nt
TRBJ1-4	TRBV19	.	.	CASSSQGKLFF	TGTGCCAGTAGTTCGCAGGGTAAACTGTTTTTT
TRBJ2-5	TRBV13	.	TRBD1	CASRGQMNQETQYF	TGTGCCAGTAGGGGGCAGATGAATCAAGAGACCCAGTACTTC
TRBJ1-4	TRBV7-8	.	.	CASSSRGGGWEKLFF	TGTGCCAGCAGCTCCCGGGGAGGGGGATGGGAAAAACTGTTTTTT
TRBJ1-6	TRBV19	few	TRBD1	CASSIRQGASYNSPLHF	TGTGCCAGTAGTATACGACAGGGGGCATCCTATAATTCACCCCTCCACTTT
TRBJ2-1	TRBV5-1	.	.	CASSLDSSSYNEQFF	TGCGCCAGCAGCTTAGACAGCAGCTCCTACAATGAGCAGTTCTTC
TRBJ1-3	TRBV4-3	.	.	CASSPSLALTGNTIYF	TGCGCCAGCAGCCCCTCTCTGGCCCTGACTGGAAACACCATATATTTT
TRBJ1-2	TRBV6-1	.	TRBD1	CASSDARDRGNGYTF	TGTGCCAGCAGTGATGCCCGGGACAGGGGGAATGGCTACACCTTC
TRBJ1-2	TRBV5-1	.	.	CASSLGRYGYTF	TGCGCCAGCAGCTTGGGGCGGTATGGCTACACCTTC
TRBJ2-7	TRBV10-3	.	TRBD1	CATRGTEVYEQYF	TGTGCCACCAGGGGGACAGAGGTTTACGAGCAGTACTTC
TRBJ1-2	TRBV29-1	.	.	CSGRVPHGYTF	TGCAGCGGGAGAGTTCCCCATGGCTACACCTTC
TRBJ1-1	TRBV6-1	once	TRBD1	CASSKDRTEAFF	TGTGCCAGCAGTAAGGACAGGACTGAAGCTTTCTTT
TRBJ2-7	TRBV29-1	.	TRBD1	CSVGDRGSYEQYF	TGCAGCGTTGGGGACAGGGGATCCTACGAGCAGTACTTC
TRBJ2-7	TRBV4-1	once	.	CASSQAGYEQYF	TGCGCCAGCAGCCAAGCGGGTTACGAGCAGTACTTC
TRBJ1-5	TRBV6-1	.	TRBD1	CASSSTGGGDQPQHF	TGTGCCAGCAGCTCAACAGGGGGAGGTGATCAGCCCCAGCATTTT
TRBJ1-3	TRBV12-5	.	TRBD1	CASAGQGTFSGNTIYF	TGTGCTAGTGCGGGACAGGGAACTTTCTCTGGAAACACCATATATTTT
TRBJ1-2	TRBV6-1	.	.	CASSEDGRPANYGYTF	TGTGCCAGCAGTGAAGATGGCAGGCCCGCTAACTATGGCTACACCTTC
TRBJ2-7	TRBV9	.	.	CASSVAAGPAPYEQYF	TGTGCCAGCAGCGTAGCTGCGGGGCCTGCCCCCTACGAGCAGTACTTC
TRBJ1-2	TRBV11-3	.	.	CASSRGSYGYTF	TGTGCCAGCAGCCGTGGGAGCTATGGCTACACCTTC
TRBJ1-4	TRBV28	few	TRBD1	CASSFPGQGAEKLFF	TGTGCCAGCAGTTTCCCGGGACAGGGGGCCGAAAAACTGTTTTTT
TRBJ1-5	TRBV2	.	.	CASRGGYSWPQHF	TGTGCCAGCAGGGGGGGATACTCCTGGCCCCAGCATTTT
TRBJ1-6	TRBV15	.	.	CATRGGFGSPLHF	TGTGCCACCAGAGGAGGGTTTGGGTCACCCCTCCACTTT
TRBJ2-1	TRBV9	.	.	CASSVRWGPFYEQFF	TGTGCCAGCAGCGTTAGGTGGGGCCCCTTCTATGAGCAGTTCTTC
TRBJ1-1	TRBV4-1	.	TRBD1	CASSQTTGANTEAFF	TGCGCCAGCAGCCAAACGACAGGGGCGAACACTGAAGCTTTCTTT
TRBJ1-2	TRBV6-5	.	.	CASSYDQGRGYTF	TGTGCCAGCAGTTACGACCAGGGTCGCGGCTACACCTTC
TRBJ2-3	TRBV2	few	TRBD2	CASSSGGDGTDTQYF	TGTGCCAGCAGTAGCGGGGGGGATGGCACAGATACGCAGTATTTT
TRBJ2-7	TRBV30	few	TRBD1	CAWSGDRSSYEQYF	TGTGCCTGGAGTGGGGACAGGAGCTCCTACGAGCAGTACTTC
TRBJ2-7	TRBV7-2	.	TRBD1	CASSLVGQSYGQYF	TGTGCCAGCAGCTTAGTGGGACAGTCCTACGGGCAGTACTTC
TRBJ2-7	TRBV7-8	.	.	CASSLAAGASEQYF	TGTGCCAGCAGCTTAGCGGCAGGTGCATCCGAGCAGTACTTC
TRBJ2-7	TRBV19	.	.	CASSKGASETYEQYF	TGTGCCAGTAGTAAGGGCGCTAGCGAAACCTACGAGCAGTACTTC
TRBJ2-3	TRBV6-6	.	TRBD1	CASSRTGPDTQYF	TGTGCCAGCAGTAGGACAGGACCAGATACGCAGTATTTT
TRBJ2-6	TRBV7-3	once	TRBD2	CASSRGGSGANVLTF	TGTGCCAGCAGCCGCGGGGGGTCTGGGGCCAACGTCCTGACTTTC
TRBJ2-7	TRBV4-1	.	TRBD1	CASSHDLGQENSYEQYF	TGCGCCAGCAGCCATGACCTCGGACAGGAGAACTCCTACGAGCAGTACTTC
TRBJ2-7	TRBV5-5	.	.	CASSPSYEQYF	TGTGCCAGCAGCCCGTCCTACGAGCAGTACTTC